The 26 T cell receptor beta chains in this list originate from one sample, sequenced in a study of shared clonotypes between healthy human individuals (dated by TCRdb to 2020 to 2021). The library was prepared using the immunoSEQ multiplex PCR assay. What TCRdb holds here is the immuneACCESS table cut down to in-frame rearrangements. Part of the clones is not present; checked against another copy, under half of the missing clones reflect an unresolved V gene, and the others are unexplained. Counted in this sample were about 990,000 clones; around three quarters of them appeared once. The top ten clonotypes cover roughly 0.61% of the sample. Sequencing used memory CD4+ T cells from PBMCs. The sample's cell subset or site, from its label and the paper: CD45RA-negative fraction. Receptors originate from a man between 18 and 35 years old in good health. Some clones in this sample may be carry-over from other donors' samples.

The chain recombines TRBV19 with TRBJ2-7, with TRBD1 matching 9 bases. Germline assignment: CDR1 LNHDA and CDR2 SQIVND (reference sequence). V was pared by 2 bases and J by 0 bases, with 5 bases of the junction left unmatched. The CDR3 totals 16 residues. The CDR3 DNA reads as TGTGCCAGTAGTATAACGGGGGGACAGGGCTCCTACGAGCAGTACTTC. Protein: CASSITGGQGSYEQYF.

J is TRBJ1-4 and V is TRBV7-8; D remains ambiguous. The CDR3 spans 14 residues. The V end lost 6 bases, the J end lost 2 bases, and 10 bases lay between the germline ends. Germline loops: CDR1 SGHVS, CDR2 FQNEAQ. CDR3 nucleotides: TGTGCCAGCAGTACACAACCGACTAATGAAAAACTGTTTTTT. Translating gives CASSTQPTNEKLFF.

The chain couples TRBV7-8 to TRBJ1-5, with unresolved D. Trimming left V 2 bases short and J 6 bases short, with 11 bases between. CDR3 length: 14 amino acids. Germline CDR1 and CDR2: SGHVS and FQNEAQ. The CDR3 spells CASSLRGASQPQHF. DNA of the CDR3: TGTGCCAGCAGCTTAAGAGGCGCTAGTCAGCCCCAGCATTTT. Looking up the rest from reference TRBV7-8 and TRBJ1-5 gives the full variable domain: GAGVSQSPRYKVAKRGQDVALRCDPISGHVSLFWYQQALGQGPEFLTYFQNEAQLDKSGLPSDRFFAERPEGSVSTLKIQRTQQEDSAVYLCASSLRGASQPQHFGDGTRLSIL.

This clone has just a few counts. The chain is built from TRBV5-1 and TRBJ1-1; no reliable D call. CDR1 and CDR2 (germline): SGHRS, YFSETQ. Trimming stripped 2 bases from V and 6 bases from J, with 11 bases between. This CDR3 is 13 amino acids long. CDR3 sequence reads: CASSFQVGAEAFF. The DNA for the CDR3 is TGCGCCAGCAGCTTCCAGGTAGGCGCTGAAGCTTTCTTT.

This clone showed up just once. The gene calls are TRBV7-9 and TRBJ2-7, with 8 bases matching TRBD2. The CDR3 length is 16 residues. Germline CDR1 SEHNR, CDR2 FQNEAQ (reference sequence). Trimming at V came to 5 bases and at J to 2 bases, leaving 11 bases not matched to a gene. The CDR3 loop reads CASSTTGTRGAYEQYF. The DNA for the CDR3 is TGTGCCAGCAGCACCACCGGGACTAGAGGGGCCTACGAGCAGTACTTC.

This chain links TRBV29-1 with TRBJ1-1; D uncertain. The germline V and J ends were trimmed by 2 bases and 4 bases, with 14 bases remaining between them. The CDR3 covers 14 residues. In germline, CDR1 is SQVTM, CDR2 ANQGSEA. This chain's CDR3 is CSVEKVISGTEAFF. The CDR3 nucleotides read TGCAGCGTTGAAAAAGTGATTTCGGGCACTGAAGCTTTCTTT.

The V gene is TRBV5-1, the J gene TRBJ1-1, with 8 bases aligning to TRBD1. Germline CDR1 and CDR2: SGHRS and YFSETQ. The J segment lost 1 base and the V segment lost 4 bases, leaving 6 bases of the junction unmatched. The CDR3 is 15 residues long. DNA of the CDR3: TGCGCCAGCAGCAGTGGGACAGGTTGGAACACTGAAGCTTTCTTT. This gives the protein CASSSGTGWNTEAFF.

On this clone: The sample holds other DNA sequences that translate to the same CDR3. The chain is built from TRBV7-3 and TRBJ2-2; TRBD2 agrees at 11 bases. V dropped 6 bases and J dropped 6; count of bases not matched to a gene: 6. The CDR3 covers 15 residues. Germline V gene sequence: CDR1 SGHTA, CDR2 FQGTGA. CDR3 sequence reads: CASSLSGRASGELFF. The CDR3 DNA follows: TGTGCCAGCAGTCTTAGCGGGAGGGCCTCCGGGGAGCTGTTTTTT. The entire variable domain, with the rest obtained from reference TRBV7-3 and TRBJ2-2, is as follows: GAGVSQTPSNKVTEKGKYVELRCDPISGHTALYWYRQSLGQGPEFLIYFQGTGAADDSGLPNDRFFAVRPEGSVSTLKIQRTERGDSAVYLCASSLSGRASGELFFGEGSRLTVL.

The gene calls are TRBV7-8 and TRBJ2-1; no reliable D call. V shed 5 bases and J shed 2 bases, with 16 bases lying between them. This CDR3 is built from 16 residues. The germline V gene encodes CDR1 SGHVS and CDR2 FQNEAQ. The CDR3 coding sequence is TGTGCCAGCAGCGTACCACGGGTGGACCCCTACAATGAGCAGTTCTTC. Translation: CASSVPRVDPYNEQFF.

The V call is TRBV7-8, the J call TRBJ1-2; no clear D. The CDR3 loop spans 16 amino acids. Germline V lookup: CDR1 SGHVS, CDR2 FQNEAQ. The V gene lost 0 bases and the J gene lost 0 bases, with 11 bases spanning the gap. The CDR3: CASSLARITANYGYTF. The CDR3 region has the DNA TGTGCCAGCAGCTTAGCGAGAATAACAGCTAACTATGGCTACACCTTC.

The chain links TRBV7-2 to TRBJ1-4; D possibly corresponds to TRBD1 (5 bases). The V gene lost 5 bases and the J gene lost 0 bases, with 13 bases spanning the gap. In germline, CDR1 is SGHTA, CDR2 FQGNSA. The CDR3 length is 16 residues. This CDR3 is CASSPGGDATNEKLFF. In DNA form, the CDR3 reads TGTGCCAGCAGCCCAGGAGGGGACGCAACTAATGAAAAACTGTTTTTT.

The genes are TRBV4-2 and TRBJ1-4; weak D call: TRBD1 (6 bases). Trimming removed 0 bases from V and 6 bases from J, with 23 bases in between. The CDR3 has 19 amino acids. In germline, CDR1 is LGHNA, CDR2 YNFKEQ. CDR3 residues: CASSQEDGGYSGQHEKLFF. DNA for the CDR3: TGTGCCAGCAGCCAAGAGGATGGAGGCTATTCGGGACAACATGAAAAACTGTTTTTT.

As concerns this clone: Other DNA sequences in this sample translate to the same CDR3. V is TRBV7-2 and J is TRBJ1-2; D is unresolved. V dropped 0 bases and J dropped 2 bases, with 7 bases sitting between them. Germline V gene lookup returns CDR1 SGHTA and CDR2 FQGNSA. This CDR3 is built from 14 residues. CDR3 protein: CASSLASGNYGYTF. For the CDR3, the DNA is TGTGCCAGCAGCTTAGCATCGGGAAACTATGGCTACACCTTC.

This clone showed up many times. The CDR3 spells CASSPGQGYNEQFF. CDR3 nucleotide sequence: TGTGCCAGCAGCCCGGGACAGGGCTACAATGAGCAGTTCTTC. The chain uses TRBV28 and TRBJ2-1; 9 bases agree with TRBD1. Germline CDR1 MDHEN, CDR2 SYDVKM. The V and J ends lost 6 bases and 3 bases, in that order; junction bases with no gene match: 3. The CDR3 spans 14 residues.

CDR3 in amino acids: CASSYSGNTIYF. The CDR3 DNA is TGTGCCAGCTCCTACTCTGGAAACACCATATATTTT. The chain couples TRBV25-1 to TRBJ1-3; D is unclear. Deletions cut 8 bases from V and 0 bases from J, with 5 bases between. This CDR3 contains 12 residues. Germline V gene data show CDR1 as MGHDK and CDR2 as SYGVNS.

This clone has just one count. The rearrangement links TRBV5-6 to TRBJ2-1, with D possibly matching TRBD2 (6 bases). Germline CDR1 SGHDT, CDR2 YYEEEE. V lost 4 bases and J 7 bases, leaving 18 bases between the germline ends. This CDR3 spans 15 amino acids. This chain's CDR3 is CASSRQGTGRNEQFF. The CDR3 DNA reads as TGTGCCAGCAGCCGGCAGGGAACGGGGAGGAATGAGCAGTTCTTC.

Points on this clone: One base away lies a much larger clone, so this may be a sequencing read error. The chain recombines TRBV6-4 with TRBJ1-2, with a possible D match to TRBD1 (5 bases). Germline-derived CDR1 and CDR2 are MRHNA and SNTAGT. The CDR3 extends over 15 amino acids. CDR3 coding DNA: TGTGCCGGCAGTGACTCGATCCGGGGGATCTATGGCTACACCTTC. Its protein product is CAGSDSIRGIYGYTF.

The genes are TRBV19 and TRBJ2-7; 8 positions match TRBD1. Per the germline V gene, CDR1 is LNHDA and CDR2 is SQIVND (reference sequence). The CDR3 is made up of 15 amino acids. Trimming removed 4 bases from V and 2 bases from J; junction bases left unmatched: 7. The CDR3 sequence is CASSTPGQGTYEQYF. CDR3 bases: TGTGCCAGTAGTACGCCCGGACAGGGTACCTACGAGCAGTACTTC.

Here the CDR3 DNA reads TGTGCCAGCAGTGACAGGGTAGGAGTTCAGCCCCAGCATTTT. Its protein is CASSDRVGVQPQHF. J is TRBJ1-5 and V is TRBV2, with D perhaps matching TRBD1 (5 bases). Between the trimmed V and J ends, which lost 3 bases and 6 bases, there was a span of 12 bases. CDR1 and CDR2 from the germline V gene are SNHLY and FYNNEI. This CDR3 has 14 amino acids.

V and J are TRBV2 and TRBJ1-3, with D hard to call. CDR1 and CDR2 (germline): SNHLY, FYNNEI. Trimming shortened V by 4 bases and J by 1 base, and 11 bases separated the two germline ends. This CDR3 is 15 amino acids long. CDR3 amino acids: CASSAVGNSGNTIYF. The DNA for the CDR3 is TGTGCCAGCAGTGCGGTGGGTAATTCTGGAAACACCATATATTTT.

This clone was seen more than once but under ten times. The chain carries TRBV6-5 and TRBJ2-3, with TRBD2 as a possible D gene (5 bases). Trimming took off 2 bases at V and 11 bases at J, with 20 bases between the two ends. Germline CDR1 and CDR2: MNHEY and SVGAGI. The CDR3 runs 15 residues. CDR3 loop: CASSYHGVLAAEQYF. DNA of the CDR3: TGTGCCAGCAGTTACCACGGCGTTCTAGCAGCGGAGCAGTATTTT.

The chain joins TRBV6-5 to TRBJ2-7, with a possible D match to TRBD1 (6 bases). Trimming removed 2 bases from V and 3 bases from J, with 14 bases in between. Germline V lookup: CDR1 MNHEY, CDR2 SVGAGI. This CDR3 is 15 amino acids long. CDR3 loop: CASSYGRGSFYEQYF. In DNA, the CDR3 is TGTGCCAGCAGTTACGGCAGGGGTTCTTTCTACGAGCAGTACTTC.

The CDR3 region is CASSLDAGNDEQYF. The CDR3 DNA sequence: TGCGCCAGCAGCTTGGACGCGGGGAACGACGAGCAGTACTTC. The chain recombines TRBV5-1 with TRBJ2-7, with a possible D match to TRBD2 (6 bases). Trimming removed 0 bases at V and 5 bases at J, with 12 bases between. The CDR3 consists of 14 residues. CDR1 and CDR2 from the germline V gene are SGHRS and YFSETQ.

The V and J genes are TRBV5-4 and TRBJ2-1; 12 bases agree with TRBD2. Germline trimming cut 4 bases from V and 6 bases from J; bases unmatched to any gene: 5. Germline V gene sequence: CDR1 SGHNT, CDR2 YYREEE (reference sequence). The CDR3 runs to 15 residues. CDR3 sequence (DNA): TGTGCCAGCAGCGCGTCTAGCGGGAGGGTCAATGAGCAGTTCTTC. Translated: CASSASSGRVNEQFF. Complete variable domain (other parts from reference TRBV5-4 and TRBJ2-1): ETGVTQSPTHLIKTRGQQVTLRCSSQSGHNTVSWYQQALGQGPQFIFQYYREEENGRGNFPPRFSGLQFPNYSSELNVNALELDDSALYLCASSASSGRVNEQFFGPGTRLTVL.

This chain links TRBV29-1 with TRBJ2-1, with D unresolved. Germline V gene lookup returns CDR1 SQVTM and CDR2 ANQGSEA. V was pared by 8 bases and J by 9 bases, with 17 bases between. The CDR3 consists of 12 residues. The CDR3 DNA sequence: TGCAGCTACGACCGGTCATACGGTGAGCAGTTCTTC. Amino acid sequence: CSYDRSYGEQFF.

The CDR3 spells CASSLVENQPQHF. As DNA, the CDR3 is TGTGCCAGCAGCTTAGTAGAGAATCAGCCCCAGCATTTT. V is TRBV7-8 and J is TRBJ1-5; D uncertain. V was pared by 1 base and J by 4 bases, with 5 bases between. Germline V lookup: CDR1 SGHVS, CDR2 FQNEAQ. This CDR3 has 13 amino acids.